What follows is one T cell receptor beta chain and its context. The target of this receptor is not known. It has no much larger one-base neighbor in the sample; base qualities were not kept. This sample stems from a study of blood T cell repertoires in COVID-19 (dated by TCRdb to about 2020). A note on the overall study: Collaborator samples came from the United States, Italy and Spain and covered acute and convalescent phases of COVID-19. The material from the prospective study consisted of cDNA or gDNA derived from T cells, B-cell-depleted T cells, or PBMCs. The dataset comprised deeply sampled blood TCRbeta repertoires from subjects exposed to, actively infected with, or recovered from COVID-19. A freely available public database, intended as a resource for researchers studying the immune response to SARS-CoV-2, is where the repertoires were released. The samples were drawn from the first 160 participants of the ongoing ImmuneRACE study and from some 1,300 subjects provided by 6 global collaborators. Sample metadata almost always included a de-identified subject ID, COVID-19 status, age in years and sex. Where available, HLA class I and class II types were obtained from metadata supplied by the sample provider rather than from assay-based typing.

Participants in the prospective study were aged about 18 to 100 years, lived in about two dozen United States geographic areas, and enrolled through a virtual design. To assign participants to cohorts, the prospective study relied on clinical history that participants themselves reported in a screening survey and a study questionnaire. For ImmuneRACE Cohort 3, a participant was defined as recovered based on two consecutive negative NP/OP PCR tests, clearance by a healthcare professional, or resolution of symptoms. In the prospective study, mobile phlebotomists collected whole blood, serum and a nasopharyngeal or oropharyngeal swab from each participant. Prospective study participants could optionally give additional blood draws and questionnaires over an approximately 2-month period. Before DNA extraction, blood samples from the prospective study were shipped at room temperature or frozen. Summary of the overall study and its limitations: Clinical and demographic metadata were provided uncurated, with the amount varying by source and participant.

TCRbeta CDR3 regions were amplified from genomic DNA using the immunoSEQ Assay, a bias-controlled multiplex PCR. Regarding the original processing steps: The number of nucleated cells in each sample was estimated from the amplification of reference gene primers within the assay. Sequence reads were collapsed and filtered to measure the absolute abundance of every unique TCRbeta CDR3 rearrangement. Productive Simpson clonality was computed per sample as the square root of Simpson's diversity index over productive rearrangements. The source is immuneACCESS, and TCRdb retained only in-frame sequences with V and J called. Part of the clones is not carried over; for the studies checked, unresolved V genes explain less than half of this, and the remainder is unexplained. The V and J calls and clone size were taken over from that table, and D and trimming were inferred from the DNA. This sample holds approximately 490,000 clones; around 90% were observed only once. Together, the top ten hold about 0.7% of the sample.

The CDR1 and CDR2 encoded by the germline V gene are KGHDR and SFDVKD. Trimming at the junction amounts to 3 bases on V and 7 bases on J, and the germline ends lie 11 bases apart. The CDR3 spans 13 residues, from the cysteine through the phenylalanine. Of all the DNA, just the CDR3 is kept, 39 bases in frame from base 1. The receptor was isolated from a woman in her late teens or twenties who had recovered from COVID-19. In this chain, TRBV24-1 is recombined with TRBJ1-2; the D gene identity is not certain. Sequences were obtained from PBMCs or T cells enriched from blood (not recorded which). The DNA sequence reads TGTGCCACCAGTGATGTAAAGACTGCTGGCTACACCTTC. Translation gives CATSDVKTAGYTF.